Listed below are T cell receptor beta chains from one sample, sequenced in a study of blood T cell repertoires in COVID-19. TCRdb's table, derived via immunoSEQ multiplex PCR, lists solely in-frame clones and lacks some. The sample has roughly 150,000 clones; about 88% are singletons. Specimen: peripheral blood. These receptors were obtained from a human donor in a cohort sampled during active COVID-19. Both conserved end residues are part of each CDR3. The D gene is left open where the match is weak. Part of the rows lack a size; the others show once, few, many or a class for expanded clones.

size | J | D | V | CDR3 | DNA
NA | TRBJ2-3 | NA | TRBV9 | CASSVGTGSYPDTQYF | TGTGCCAGCAGCGTAGGAACAGGGAGTTATCCTGATACGCAGTATTTT
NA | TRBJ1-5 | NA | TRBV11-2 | CASSLGRGGQQHF | TGTGCCAGCAGCTTAGGGAGAGGTGGACAGCAGCATTTT
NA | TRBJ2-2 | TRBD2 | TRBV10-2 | CASKTSDPGELFF | TGCGCCAGCAAAACTAGCGACCCCGGGGAGCTGTTTTTT
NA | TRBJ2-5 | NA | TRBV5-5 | CASSPGWRQETQYF | TGTGCCAGCAGCCCGGGCTGGAGGCAAGAGACCCAGTACTTC
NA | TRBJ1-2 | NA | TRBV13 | CASSLYDLQGRGYTF | TGTGCCAGCAGCTTATATGATCTCCAGGGGAGAGGCTACACCTTC
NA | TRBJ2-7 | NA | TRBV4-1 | CASSQEPAATYEQYF | TGCGCCAGCAGCCAAGAACCAGCGGCAACCTACGAGCAGTACTTC
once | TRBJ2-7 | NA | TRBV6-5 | CASSYSQGRAYEQYF | TGTGCCAGCAGTTACTCGCAGGGTAGGGCCTACGAGCAGTACTTC
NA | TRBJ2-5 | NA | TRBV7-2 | CASSILLGGGAGETQYF | TGTGCCAGCAGCATTCTCCTAGGTGGGGGGGCGGGAGAGACCCAGTACTTC
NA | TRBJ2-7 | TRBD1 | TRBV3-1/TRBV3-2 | CASSHLWTGGTYEQYF | TGTGCCAGCAGCCATTTATGGACAGGGGGGACCTACGAGCAGTACTTC
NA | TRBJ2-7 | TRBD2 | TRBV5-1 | CASSSAGESEQYF | TGCGCCAGCAGCTCAGCGGGAGAAAGCGAGCAGTACTTC
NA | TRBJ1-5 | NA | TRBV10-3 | CAIRAGETGPQHF | TGTGCCATCAGGGCCGGGGAGACCGGGCCCCAGCATTTT
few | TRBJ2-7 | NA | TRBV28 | CASSFGASTSTYEQYF | TGTGCCAGCAGTTTTGGGGCCTCGACTTCCACCTACGAGCAGTACTTC
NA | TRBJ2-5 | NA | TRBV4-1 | CASSQVNAGTQETQYF | TGCGCCAGCAGCCAGGTCAACGCCGGGACTCAAGAGACCCAGTACTTC
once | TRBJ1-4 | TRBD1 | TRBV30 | CAWSNTGGIGEKLFF | TGTGCCTGGAGCAATACAGGGGGCATTGGTGAAAAACTGTTTTTT
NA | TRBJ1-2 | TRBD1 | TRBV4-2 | CASSQDFTGGDGYTF | TGTGCCAGCAGCCAAGATTTCACAGGGGGCGATGGCTACACCTTC
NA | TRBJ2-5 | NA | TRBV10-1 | CASNEGVAQETQYF | TGCGCCAGCAATGAAGGAGTAGCCCAAGAGACCCAGTACTTC
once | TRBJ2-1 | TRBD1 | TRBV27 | CASSLSRDSVYNEQFF | TGTGCCAGCAGTTTATCCCGGGACAGTGTTTACAATGAGCAGTTCTTC
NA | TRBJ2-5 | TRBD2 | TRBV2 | CASSAAPGLAGGPGETQYF | TGTGCCAGCAGTGCTGCCCCGGGACTAGCGGGGGGGCCAGGGGAGACCCAGTACTTC
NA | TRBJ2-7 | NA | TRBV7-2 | CASRMGQLAGIYEQYF | TGTGCCAGCAGGATGGGACAGCTGGCGGGGATCTACGAGCAGTACTTC
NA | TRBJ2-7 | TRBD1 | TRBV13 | CASSIGTASHEQYF | TGTGCCAGCAGCATTGGGACAGCATCCCACGAGCAGTACTTC
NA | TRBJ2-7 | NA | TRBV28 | CASSSRVRYEQYF | TGTGCCAGCAGTTCCAGGGTACGGTACGAGCAGTACTTC
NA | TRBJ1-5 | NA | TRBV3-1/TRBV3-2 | CASSQYQNQPQHF | TGTGCCAGCAGCCAGTACCAGAATCAGCCCCAGCATTTT
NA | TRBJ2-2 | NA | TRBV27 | CASSLFRALSTGELFF | TGTGCCAGCAGTTTATTCAGGGCCCTTAGCACCGGGGAGCTGTTTTTT
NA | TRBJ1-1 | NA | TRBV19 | CASSRGLGTEAFF | TGTGCCAGTAGTAGGGGCCTGGGAACTGAAGCTTTCTTT
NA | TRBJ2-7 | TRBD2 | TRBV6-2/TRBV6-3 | CASSYKRLADSYEQYF | TGTGCCAGCAGTTACAAGCGGCTAGCGGATTCCTACGAGCAGTACTTC
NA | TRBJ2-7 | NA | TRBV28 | CASSFPGGGPRYEQYF | TGTGCCAGCAGTTTCCCCGGTGGAGGACCGCGTTACGAGCAGTACTTC
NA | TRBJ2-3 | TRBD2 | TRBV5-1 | CASSLGASGGRSTDTQYF | TGCGCCAGCAGCTTGGGGGCTAGCGGGGGGCGGTCCACAGATACGCAGTATTTT
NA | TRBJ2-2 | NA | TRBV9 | CASRVGSNTGELFF | TGTGCCAGCAGGGTAGGCAGTAACACCGGGGAGCTGTTTTTT
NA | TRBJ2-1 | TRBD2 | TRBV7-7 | CASSLDSGRRGEQFF | TGTGCCAGCAGCTTAGATAGCGGGAGAAGGGGTGAGCAGTTCTTC
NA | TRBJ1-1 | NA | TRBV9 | CASSPRSQHYMNTEAFF | TGTGCCAGCAGCCCCAGATCCCAGCACTATATGAACACTGAAGCTTTCTTT
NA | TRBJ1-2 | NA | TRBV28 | CASSLSGSPVYGYTF | TGTGCCAGCAGTCTCTCAGGCAGCCCGGTCTATGGCTACACCTTC
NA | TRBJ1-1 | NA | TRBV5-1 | CASSLVAGEAFF | TGCGCCAGCAGCTTGGTTGCAGGGGAAGCTTTCTTT
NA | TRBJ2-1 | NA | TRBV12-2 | CASRETSVSDYNEQFF | TGTGCAAGTCGCGAGACTAGCGTCTCAGACTACAATGAGCAGTTCTTC
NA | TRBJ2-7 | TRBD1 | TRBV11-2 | CASSFAGTGVYEQYF | TGTGCCAGCAGCTTCGCCGGGACAGGGGTCTACGAGCAGTACTTC
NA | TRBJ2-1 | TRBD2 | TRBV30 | CAWSVRAGGTTEQFF | TGTGCCTGGAGTGTACGAGCGGGGGGCACAACTGAGCAGTTCTTC
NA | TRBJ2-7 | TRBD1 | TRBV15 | CATSRDPGQGSEQYF | TGTGCCACCAGCAGAGACCCGGGACAGGGGTCGGAGCAGTACTTC
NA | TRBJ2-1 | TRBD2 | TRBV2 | CASSDRLAGVHEQFF | TGTGCCAGCAGTGATAGATTAGCGGGAGTCCATGAGCAGTTCTTC
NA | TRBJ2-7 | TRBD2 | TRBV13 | CASSPGLAGPYEQYF | TGTGCCAGCAGCCCGGGACTAGCGGGGCCCTACGAGCAGTACTTC
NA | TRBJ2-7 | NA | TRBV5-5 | CASSQSIQIPSYEQYF | TGTGCCAGCAGTCAATCCATACAGATTCCGTCCTACGAGCAGTACTTC
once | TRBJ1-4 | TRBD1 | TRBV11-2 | CASSQLGQAHFEKLFF | TGTGCCAGCAGCCAATTGGGACAGGCGCATTTTGAAAAACTGTTTTTT
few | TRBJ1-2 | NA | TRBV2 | CASSVLAVNYGYTF | TGTGCCAGCAGTGTGCTTGCGGTGAACTATGGCTACACCTTC